This T cell receptor beta chain emerged from a study of T cells after yellow fever vaccination. The study, taken as a whole, reports: Reappearance after the booster was seen for most primary-vaccination clones, at about 95% CD4 and 80% to 90% CD8. High-abundance clonotypes from the bulk population could contaminate FACS-sorted repertoires.

Using its own MiXCR run on the 5' RACE reads, TCRdb lists one record per CDR3 protein. Altogether about 130,000 distinct CDR3 sequences are present, about 7% being singletons, with the ten largest covering 0.5% to 0.65%. As to this clonotype: No antigen is known for it. The junction shows a germline mismatch at one end, possibly a read error.

This CDR3 region has 12 residues. Germline loops: CDR1 GTSNPN, CDR2 SVGIG (reference sequence). This clonotype was obtained from a man aged 25-40 years who received the YFV17D yellow fever vaccine. The rearrangement links TRBV30 to TRBJ2-1; no clear D. The material was CD4+ T cells sorted from PBMCs, obtained 10 days after the yellow fever booster vaccination. The CDR3 loop reads CAWKKAYNAQFF. The CDR3 DNA sequence: TGTGCCTGGAAAAAGGCTTACAATGCGCAGTTCTTC.